The rows below give T cell receptor beta chains drawn from one sample of a study of cytotoxic CD8 clonotypes in ibrutinib-treated CLL. Using immunoSEQ multiplex PCR, the repertoire was profiled, and TCRdb retains in-frame clones only, with some absent. The sample holds about 15,000 clones, approximately 58% seen once. The sample was PBMCs, taken before ibrutinib treatment. Receptors originate from a human donor with chronic lymphocytic leukemia. Each CDR3 is given with its conserved first and last residue. The D gene is left open where the match is weak. Clone size appears in some rows only: once, few, many, or a class for an expanded clone.

clone_size	d_call	v_call	j_call	cdr3_aa	cdr3_nt
-	TRBD2	TRBV19	TRBJ2-7	CASSSSGRALYEQYF	TGTGCCAGTAGTTCGAGCGGGAGGGCCCTGTACGAGCAGTACTTC
few	TRBD1	TRBV28	TRBJ2-7	CASREQGVSYEQYF	TGTGCCAGCAGGGAACAGGGGGTCTCCTACGAGCAGTACTTC
-	TRBD2	TRBV2	TRBJ2-1	CASSPLRTSGRAAKFF	TGTGCCAGCAGTCCACTTCGGACTAGCGGGAGGGCCGCCAAGTTCTTC
-	TRBD1	TRBV27	TRBJ1-6	CASSLYSGGSHSPLHF	TGTGCCAGCAGTTTATATTCAGGGGGTTCGCATTCACCCCTCCACTTT
few	TRBD2	TRBV7-7	TRBJ2-1	CASSISSGGSNEQFF	TGTGCCAGCAGCATTTCTAGCGGGGGATCTAATGAGCAGTTCTTC
-	-	TRBV10-3	TRBJ2-7	CAISATGSHEQYF	TGTGCCATCAGTGCCACAGGGTCCCACGAGCAGTACTTC
-	TRBD1	TRBV19	TRBJ2-5	CASSWDRGQETQYF	TGTGCCAGTAGTTGGGACAGGGGGCAGGAGACCCAGTACTTC
-	-	TRBV27	TRBJ2-2	CASSLYQGRTGELFF	TGTGCCAGCAGTTTATACCAGGGGAGGACCGGGGAGCTGTTTTTT
few	TRBD1	TRBV2	TRBJ1-4	CASSEAGQARNF	TGTGCCAGCAGTGAGGCGGGACAGGCCCGGAATTTT
-	-	TRBV28	TRBJ2-2	CASSLGGNTGELFF	TGTGCCAGCAGTTTAGGCGGGAACACCGGGGAGCTGTTTTTT
-	-	TRBV28	TRBJ1-5	CASRTGSNQPQHF	TGTGCCAGCAGGACGGGGAGCAATCAGCCCCAGCATTTT
-	TRBD2	TRBV29-1	TRBJ2-3	CSVAARGGQDTQYF	TGCAGCGTTGCGGCGCGGGGAGGGCAGGATACGCAGTATTTT
-	TRBD2	TRBV11-3	TRBJ2-1	CASSLDSRLAGAPQQFF	TGTGCCAGCAGCTTAGATTCGAGACTAGCGGGGGCTCCTCAGCAGTTCTTC
-	TRBD1	TRBV27	TRBJ2-5	CASRHGGQGAGETQYF	TGTGCCAGCAGACATGGTGGACAGGGGGCAGGGGAGACCCAGTACTTC
-	-	TRBV6-1	TRBJ1-2	CASITVGGITF	TGTGCCAGCATTACCGTGGGGGGTATAACCTTC
few	-	TRBV5-1	TRBJ1-4	CASSPPDSWGKLFF	TGCGCCAGCAGTCCCCCCGACAGTTGGGGAAAGCTGTTTTTT
medium-sized	-	TRBV4-1	TRBJ1-2	CASTGVEIYGYTF	TGCGCCAGCACTGGTGTAGAGATTTATGGCTACACCTTC
once	TRBD1	TRBV19	TRBJ1-2	CASSHGDSYGYTF	TGTGCCAGTAGTCACGGGGACAGTTATGGCTACACCTTC
-	-	TRBV10-3	TRBJ1-1	CAIRPGPRNTEAFF	TGTGCCATCAGGCCCGGACCCAGGAACACTGAAGCTTTCTTT
-	TRBD1	TRBV4-2	TRBJ2-4	CASSQGQGASIQYF	TGTGCCAGCAGCCAAGGACAGGGGGCGAGCATTCAGTACTTC
-	-	TRBV7-9	TRBJ1-5	CASSSQGQGQPQHF	TGTGCCAGCAGCTCACAGGGCCAAGGACAGCCCCAGCATTTT
-	TRBD1	TRBV4-2	TRBJ2-1	CASSLARGNLAEGVNEQFF	TGTGCCAGCAGCTTGGCCAGGGGGAATTTAGCTGAGGGAGTCAACGAGCAGTTCTTC
once	-	TRBV9	TRBJ2-6	CASSVERGASSGANVLTF	TGTGCCAGCAGCGTAGAGAGGGGCGCGAGCTCTGGGGCCAACGTCCTGACTTTC